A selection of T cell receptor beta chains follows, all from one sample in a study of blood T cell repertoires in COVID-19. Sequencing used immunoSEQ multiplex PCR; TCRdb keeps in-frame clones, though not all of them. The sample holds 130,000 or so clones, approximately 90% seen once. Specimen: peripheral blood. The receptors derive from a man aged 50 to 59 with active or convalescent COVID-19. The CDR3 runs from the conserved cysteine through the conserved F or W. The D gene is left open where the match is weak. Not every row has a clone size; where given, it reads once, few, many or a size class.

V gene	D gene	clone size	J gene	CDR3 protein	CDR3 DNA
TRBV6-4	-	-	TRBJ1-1	CASSDFEGNTEAFF	TGTGCCAGCAGTGACTTTGAGGGCAACACTGAAGCTTTCTTT
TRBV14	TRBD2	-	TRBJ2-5	CASSPNWASGETQYF	TGTGCCAGCAGCCCCAATTGGGCTAGCGGGGAGACCCAGTACTTC
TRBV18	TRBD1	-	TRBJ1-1	CASSPLQGAAEAFF	TGTGCCAGCTCACCCCTACAGGGGGCGGCTGAAGCTTTCTTT
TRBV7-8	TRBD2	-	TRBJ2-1	CASSLAGLAARGQFF	TGTGCCAGCAGCTTAGCGGGACTAGCGGCCCGGGGGCAGTTCTTC
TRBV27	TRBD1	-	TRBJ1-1	CASRSRRDRVMNTEAFF	TGTGCCAGCAGATCCCGCCGGGACAGAGTAATGAACACTGAAGCTTTCTTT
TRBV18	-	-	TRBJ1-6	CASSQQGVDSPLHF	TGTGCCAGCTCACAACAGGGAGTCGATTCACCCCTCCACTTT
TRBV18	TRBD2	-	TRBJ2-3	CASSPRFTSGRASTDTQYF	TGTGCCAGCTCACCACGGTTTACTAGCGGGAGGGCTAGCACAGATACGCAGTATTTT
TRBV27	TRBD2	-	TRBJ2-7	CASSPQGLVGYEQYF	TGTGCCAGCAGTCCACAGGGACTAGTGGGATACGAGCAGTACTTC
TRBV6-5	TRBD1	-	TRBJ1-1	CASSYWDRGNTEAFF	TGTGCCAGCAGTTACTGGGACAGGGGGAACACTGAAGCTTTCTTT
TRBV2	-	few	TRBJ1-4	CASSVLVLEKLFF	TGTGCCAGCAGTGTACTAGTTTTGGAAAAACTGTTTTTT